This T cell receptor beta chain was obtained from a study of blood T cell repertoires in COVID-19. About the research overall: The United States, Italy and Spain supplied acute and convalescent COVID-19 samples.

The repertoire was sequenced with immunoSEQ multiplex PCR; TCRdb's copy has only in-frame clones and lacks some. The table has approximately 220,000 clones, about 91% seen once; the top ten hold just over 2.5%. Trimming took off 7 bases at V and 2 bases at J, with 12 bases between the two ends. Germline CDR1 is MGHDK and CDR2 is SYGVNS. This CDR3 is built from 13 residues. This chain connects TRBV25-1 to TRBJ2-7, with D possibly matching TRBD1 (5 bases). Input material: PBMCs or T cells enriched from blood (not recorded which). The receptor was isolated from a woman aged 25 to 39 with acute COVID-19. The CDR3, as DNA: TGTGCCAGCATACCAACAGGAACCTACGAGCAGTACTTC. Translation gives CASIPTGTYEQYF.